This TCR beta chain derives from a study of cytomegalovirus exposure and HLA in healthy donors. Overall study results and limits: Many donors carried some public TCRs, although rarity characterized most TCR sequences.

On this clone: The antigen is not known.

The V segment lost 2 bases and the J segment 5 bases; nucleotides outside the gene matches: 4. Germline values: CDR1 LGHNA, CDR2 YSLEER. The CDR3 extends over 15 amino acids. TCRdb keeps only in-frame clones here, not all; method: immunoSEQ multiplex PCR. Of tens of thousands of clones in the sample, just over 95% were seen once. The V call is TRBV4-3, the J call TRBJ2-1; 9 nucleotides line up with TRBD2. The sequence derives from a woman under 30 in good health and CMV-seropositive. The sample comprised PBMCs. The chain's CDR3 is CASSQLAGRDNEQFF. CDR3 DNA: TGCGCCAGCAGCCAACTAGCGGGGAGGGACAATGAGCAGTTCTTC.